Below, 4 T cell receptor beta chains from the same sample are listed, as sequenced in a study of blood T cell repertoires in COVID-19. Generated by immunoSEQ multiplex PCR, the TCRdb table keeps only in-frame clones and is missing some. The sample lists about 71,000 clones; over 80% were seen once. The sample consisted of peripheral blood. The receptor set was obtained from a woman of 80 years or more with acute or convalescent COVID-19.

The chain is built from TRBV5-4 and TRBJ2-3, with D unresolved. The CDR3 runs 13 residues. Germline CDR1 SGHNT, CDR2 YYREEE (reference sequence). V dropped 0 bases and J dropped 3 bases, with 5 bases sitting between them. The CDR3, as DNA: TGTGCCAGCAGCTTGGACGAGACAGATACGCAGTATTTT. Translation gives CASSLDETDTQYF.

This chain joins TRBV7-6 and TRBJ2-1; 9 positions agree with TRBD2. Per the germline V gene, CDR1 is SGHVS and CDR2 is FNYEAQ. This CDR3 region has 15 residues. Trimming at V came to 10 bases and at J to 3 bases, leaving 10 bases not matched to a gene. CDR3 nucleotide sequence: TGTGCCACCTATTTAGCGGGAGCAAACTACAATGAGCAGTTCTTC. Translated: CATYLAGANYNEQFF.

The chain has TRBV7-9 and TRBJ1-2, with 7 bases identical to TRBD1. Per germline, CDR1 SEHNR and CDR2 FQNEAQ (reference sequence). The CDR3 loop spans 16 amino acids. The ends lost 1 base at V and 3 bases at J; junction bases unmatched: 8. The CDR3 spells CASSLEGARGYYGYTF. The DNA of the CDR3 is TGTGCCAGCAGCTTAGAGGGCGCCAGGGGGTACTATGGCTACACCTTC.

The V call is TRBV18, the J call TRBJ2-1; D possibly corresponds to TRBD1 (5 bases). CDR1 KGHSH and CDR2 LQKENI come from the germline V gene. CDR3 length: 15 residues. Trimming took off 2 bases at V and 0 bases at J, with 8 bases between the two ends. CDR3 nucleotide sequence: TGTGCCAGCTCACCAGACAGTACCTCCTACAATGAGCAGTTCTTC. Translated: CASSPDSTSYNEQFF.